These T cell receptor beta chains were read from a single sample in a study of response to subunit inactivated influenza vaccine. In TCRdb, the RT-PCR reads were re-called with MiXCR into one record per CDR3 protein. Among approximately 490,000 distinct CDR3 sequences, approximately 6.9% were seen once, and the ten largest hold about 12%. Material: PBMCs from blood, obtained about 24 months after vaccination. These receptors all come from a man between 50 and 70 years old who received an inactivated influenza vaccine. CDR3s include the opening cysteine and the closing phenylalanine or tryptophan. Each record gives: J gene, V gene, clone size, CDR3 protein. Size is stated for part of the rows, as once, few or many counts, or as a class when the clone is expanded.

TRBJ2-4 TRBV15 many CATSRDRGLDIQYF
TRBJ2-5 TRBV11-1 few CASSLGIGTYTRGETQYF
TRBJ2-2 TRBV7-7 many CASSWGDTGELFF
TRBJ2-1 TRBV3-1 . CASSATGTRADNEQFF
TRBJ2-3 TRBV7-2 . CASSPAGGVDTQYF
TRBJ2-1 TRBV28 many CASSGLAGGRRLSSYNEQFF
TRBJ1-1 TRBV5-1 many CASSMGPQGGNTEAFF
TRBJ2-1 TRBV6-2/TRBV6-3 . CASSSLAGDHNEQFF
TRBJ1-1 TRBV25-1 few CASSESTNRMNTEAFF
TRBJ2-7 TRBV20-1 . CSARDGGNYEQYF
TRBJ2-1 TRBV28 many CASRSTGGRGEQFF
TRBJ2-3 TRBV20-1 . CSARVGLAGGRIPTDTQYF
TRBJ2-2 TRBV12-3/TRBV12-4 few CASTRLGGAGELFF
TRBJ1-5 TRBV20-1 few CSALRQGNQPQHF
TRBJ2-4 TRBV7-9 few CASSLGQRNIQYF
TRBJ2-7 TRBV28 . CASSLGLGQGNYEQYF
TRBJ2-2 TRBV6-1 . CASRRGEAGELFF
TRBJ2-7 TRBV7-9 . CASRAGRYEQYF
TRBJ2-3 TRBV11-2 . CASSLWEAIGDTQYF
TRBJ2-3 TRBV5-6 . CASSFVGAGRTDTQYF
TRBJ2-3 TRBV7-3 . CASSLIAADTDTQYF
TRBJ2-7 TRBV28 many CASSRQGPGVGEQYF
TRBJ2-1 TRBV4-2 few CASSQVQLKVGDQNNEQFF
TRBJ2-1 TRBV18 many CASSRQYNEQFF
TRBJ2-3 TRBV7-2 few CASSFIGRDTQYF
TRBJ2-2 TRBV12-3/TRBV12-4 many CASSALLGQGNTGELFF
TRBJ2-1 TRBV7-2 many CASSLQGLAGSSEQFF
TRBJ2-1 TRBV29-1 . CSVGQGTYNEQFF
TRBJ2-1 TRBV28 few CASSSLGGGGPQYNEQFF
TRBJ2-7 TRBV5-1 many CASSLLGDEQYF
TRBJ2-2 TRBV20-1 . CSARLTRTTGELSF
TRBJ2-7 TRBV4-1 . CASSQALRVEQYF
TRBJ2-3 TRBV12-3/TRBV12-4 . CASSSDRGTTDTQYF
TRBJ2-1 TRBV6-1 . CASSRTSGTVNEQFF
TRBJ2-1 TRBV7-2 few CASRETVSEQFF
TRBJ2-5 TRBV7-6 . CASSTSGGGDQETQYF
TRBJ2-1 TRBV6-2/TRBV6-3 many CASSSLAGGDEQFF
TRBJ1-2 TRBV19 . CASTPDAVANYGYTF
TRBJ2-2 TRBV12-3/TRBV12-4 few CASTRQVNTGELFF
TRBJ2-5 TRBV7-2 . CASSHGGGRGQETQYF
TRBJ1-1 TRBV20-1 many CSARGGRGETEAFF
TRBJ2-3 TRBV10-3 many CAINPGGISTDTQYF
TRBJ2-5 TRBV7-9 many CASSFPGGPRAQYF
TRBJ2-1 TRBV5-1 many CASSPDTRPSGEEFF
TRBJ1-1 TRBV6-1 . CASRWTGSKNTEAFF
TRBJ2-1 TRBV24-1 few CATSDPSGGSYNEQFF
TRBJ1-5 TRBV7-2 . CASSPLDGLNQPQHF
TRBJ2-1 TRBV12-1 few CASSFADISYNEQFF
TRBJ2-1 TRBV12-3/TRBV12-4 few CASSPRTGGGEQFF
TRBJ2-2 TRBV10-1 few CASRPGTGPGTGELFF
TRBJ2-2 TRBV9 many CASSAHPPLAGAVTGELFF
TRBJ2-7 TRBV6-1 few CASSDDPSGSYEQYF
TRBJ1-5 TRBV20-1 few CSAPTFLGPQHF
TRBJ1-4 TRBV9 . CASSVALGASEKLFF